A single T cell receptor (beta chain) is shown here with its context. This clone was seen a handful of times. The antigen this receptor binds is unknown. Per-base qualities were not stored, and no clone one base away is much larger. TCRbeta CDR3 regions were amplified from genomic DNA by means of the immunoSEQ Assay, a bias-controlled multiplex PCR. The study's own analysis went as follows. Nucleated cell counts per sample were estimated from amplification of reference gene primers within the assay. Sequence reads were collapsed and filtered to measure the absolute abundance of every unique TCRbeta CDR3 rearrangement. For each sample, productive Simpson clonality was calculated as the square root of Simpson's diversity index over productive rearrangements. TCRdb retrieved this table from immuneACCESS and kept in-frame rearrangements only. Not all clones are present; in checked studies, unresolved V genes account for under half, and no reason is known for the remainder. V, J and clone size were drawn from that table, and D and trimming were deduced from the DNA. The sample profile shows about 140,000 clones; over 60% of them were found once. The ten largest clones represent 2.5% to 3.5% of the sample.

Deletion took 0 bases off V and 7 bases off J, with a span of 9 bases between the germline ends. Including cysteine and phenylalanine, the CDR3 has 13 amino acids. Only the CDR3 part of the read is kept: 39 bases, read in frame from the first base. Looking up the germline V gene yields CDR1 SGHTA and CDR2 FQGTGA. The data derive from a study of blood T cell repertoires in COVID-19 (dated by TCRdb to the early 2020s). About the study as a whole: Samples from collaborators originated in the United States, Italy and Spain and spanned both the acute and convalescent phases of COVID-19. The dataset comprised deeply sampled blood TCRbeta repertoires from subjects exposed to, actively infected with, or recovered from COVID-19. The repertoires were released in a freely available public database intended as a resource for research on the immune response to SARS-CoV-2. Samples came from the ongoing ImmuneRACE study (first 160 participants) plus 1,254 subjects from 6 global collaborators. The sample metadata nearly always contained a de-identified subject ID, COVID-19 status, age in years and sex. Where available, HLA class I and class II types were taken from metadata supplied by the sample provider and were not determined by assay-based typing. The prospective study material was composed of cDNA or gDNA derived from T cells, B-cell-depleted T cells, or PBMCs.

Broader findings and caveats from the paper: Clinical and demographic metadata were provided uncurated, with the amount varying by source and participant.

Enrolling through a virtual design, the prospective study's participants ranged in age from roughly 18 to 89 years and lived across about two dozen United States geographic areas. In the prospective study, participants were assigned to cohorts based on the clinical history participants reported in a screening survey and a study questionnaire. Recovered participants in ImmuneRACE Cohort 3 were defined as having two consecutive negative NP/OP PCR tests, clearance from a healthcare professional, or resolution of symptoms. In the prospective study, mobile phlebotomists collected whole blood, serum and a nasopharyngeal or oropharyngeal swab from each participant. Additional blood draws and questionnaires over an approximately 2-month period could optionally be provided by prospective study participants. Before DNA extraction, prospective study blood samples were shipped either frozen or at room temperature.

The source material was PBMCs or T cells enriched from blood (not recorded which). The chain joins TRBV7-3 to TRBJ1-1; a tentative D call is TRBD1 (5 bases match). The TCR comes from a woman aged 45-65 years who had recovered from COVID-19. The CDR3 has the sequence CASSLTGGGEAFF. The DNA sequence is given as TGTGCCAGCAGCTTAACGGGGGGTGGTGAAGCTTTCTTT. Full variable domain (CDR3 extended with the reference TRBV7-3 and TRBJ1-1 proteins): GAGVSQTPSNKVTEKGKYVELRCDPISGHTALYWYRQSLGQGPEFLIYFQGTGAADDSGLPNDRFFAVRPEGSVSTLKIQRTERGDSAVYLCASSLTGGGEAFFGQGTRLTVV.